The present entry profiles one TCR beta chain with its context. The antigen remains unidentified. Nonspecific anti-CD3/anti-CD28 bead stimulation represents the broad CD4+ T cell repertoire. CD4+ T cells upregulating both CD40 ligand and CD69 were sorted as responding cells. Anti-CD28/CD49d costimulation, CD40-blocking antibody and enfuvirtide were given to CD8-depleted PBMCs for less than 20 hours. The data belong to a study of persistence of HIV-infected CD4 T cells. At the level of the study: Donors had been on suppressive ART for a median of 8 years.

The libraries were made with immunoSEQ version 4 in survey mode. Generated by immunoSEQ multiplex PCR, the TCRdb table keeps only in-frame clones and is missing some. The sample yields about 46,000 clones, 85% to 90% seen once. CDR1 and CDR2 from the germline V gene are SGHKS and YYEKEE (reference sequence). Trimming removed 3 bases at V and 11 bases at J, with 24 bases between. The length of the CDR3 is 16 residues. General study results and limits: Rare CMV-responding cells carrying HIV-1 proviruses were not analyzed separately for TCR. Antigen-responding cells were enriched for degenerate expanded CDR3beta sequences.

The receptor's source is an adult woman with HIV who was CMV-seropositive. The chain employs TRBV5-5 and TRBJ1-5; tentatively, D is TRBD1 (6 bases). This specimen consisted of CD4+ T cells sorted from PBMCs after roughly 17-hour stimulation, obtained from a patient who received antiretroviral therapy. The CDR3: CASSWGGSLASGAQHF. Written as DNA, the CDR3 is TGTGCCAGCAGCTGGGGGGGCAGCCTCGCCTCGGGGGCCCAGCATTTT.